Presented here are 27 T cell receptor beta chains from one specimen sequenced in a study of T cells in tuberculosis. Clones were read by immunoSEQ multiplex PCR, and TCRdb kept only the in-frame ones, dropping some. The sample includes tens of thousands of clones, 70% to 85% of them seen just once. Time point described: new active TB diagnosis, blood taken before or within 7 days of starting treatment. The sample consisted of PBMCs, taken at tuberculosis diagnosis. Source of these receptors: an adult with tuberculosis.

V and J are TRBV29-1 and TRBJ2-5, with 12 bases that match TRBD1. The tail of the sequence fits TRBJ2-7 better, so the J call may be wrong. This CDR3 is 15 amino acids long. In germline, CDR1 is SQVTM, CDR2 ANQGSEA. CDR3 protein: CSVDGTGGGSYEQYF. The CDR3 region has the DNA TGCAGCGTGGATGGGACAGGGGGCGGGTCCTACGAGCAGTACTTC.

V gene TRBV7-2 combines with J gene TRBJ1-1; no clear D. Germline CDR1 SGHTA, CDR2 FQGNSA. Trimming pared 5 bases from V and 4 bases from J, leaving 14 bases between. This CDR3 has 14 amino acids. In DNA, the CDR3 is TGTGCCAGCAGCCTCACTCGGGGAAGCACTGAAGCTTTCTTT. Translation gives CASSLTRGSTEAFF.

The chain uses TRBV7-9 and TRBJ2-7; the match to TRBD2 covers 14 bases. V lost 5 bases, J lost 0 bases, and 6 bases stayed unmatched. Germline V gives CDR1 SEHNR, CDR2 FQNEAQ (reference sequence). The CDR3 totals 17 residues. The CDR3 loop reads CASSVGTSGGFSYEQYF. In DNA form, the CDR3 reads TGTGCCAGCAGCGTCGGGACTAGCGGGGGATTCTCCTACGAGCAGTACTTC.

The rearrangement joins TRBV25-1 to TRBJ2-7; perhaps TRBD1 as D (6 bases). Germline V gene lookup returns CDR1 MGHDK and CDR2 SYGVNS. This CDR3 has 13 amino acids. V dropped 6 bases and J dropped 2 bases, with 11 bases sitting between them. The CDR3 DNA sequence: TGTGCCAGCAGGACAGGAATTACCTACGAGCAGTACTTC. Amino acids: CASRTGITYEQYF.

V and J are TRBV7-3 and TRBJ2-7, with 10 bases matching TRBD1. The length of the CDR3 is 20 residues. Trimming removed 5 bases from V and 2 bases from J; junction bases left unmatched: 21. Germline assignment: CDR1 SGHTA and CDR2 FQGTGA. CDR3 sequence reads: CASSRLPGQGLIGEAYEQYF. The CDR3 DNA reads as TGTGCCAGCAGCAGATTACCGGGACAGGGGTTAATCGGTGAAGCCTACGAGCAGTACTTC.

The genes are TRBV6-5 and TRBJ2-7; 8 bases are shared with TRBD1. The CDR3 totals 14 residues. Germline V gives CDR1 MNHEY, CDR2 SVGAGI. V lost 5 bases to trimming and J lost 6 bases; unmatched junction nucleotides: 9. CDR3 region: CASSHRGRLGEQYF. CDR3 coding DNA: TGTGCCAGCAGTCACAGGGGGAGACTTGGCGAGCAGTACTTC.

This clone occurred a few times. The V call is TRBV9, the J call TRBJ1-4, with D tentatively TRBD1 (6 bases). From germline, CDR1 is SGDLS and CDR2 YYNGEE. Deletions cut 4 bases from V and 12 bases from J, with 16 bases between. The CDR3 totals 13 residues. The DNA of the CDR3 is TGTGCCAGCAGCTCACATATTTCAGGGGAACTGTTTTTT. Amino acid sequence: CASSSHISGELFF.

The CDR3 protein is CASSMPRDRQETQYF. The CDR3 DNA sequence: TGTGCCAGCAGCATGCCTCGGGACAGACAAGAGACCCAGTACTTC. The J gene is TRBJ2-5, the V gene TRBV5-4; 7 nucleotides agree with TRBD1. The CDR3 sequence is 15 residues long. Germline CDR1 SGHNT, CDR2 YYREEE (reference sequence). V was pared by 4 bases and J by 2 bases, with 8 bases of the junction left unmatched.

The J gene is TRBJ2-1, the V gene TRBV11-3; 10 bases are shared with TRBD1. Germline loops: CDR1 SGHNT, CDR2 YENEEA. After removal of 2 bases from V and 8 bases from J, the junction contained 6 bases not matched to a gene. This CDR3 has 15 residues. CDR3: CASSLRDRGTHEQFF. The CDR3 DNA reads as TGTGCCAGCAGCTTAAGGGACAGGGGCACCCATGAGCAGTTCTTC.

The V gene is TRBV5-4, the J gene TRBJ2-7; TRBD2 agrees at 9 bases. The CDR3 has 17 amino acids. Germline lookup yields CDR1 SGHNT and CDR2 YYREEE (reference sequence). Trimming at V came to 4 bases and at J to 2 bases, leaving 13 bases not matched to a gene. CDR3 bases: TGTGCCAGCAGCCCCCCCGGACGGGCTAGCGGGGCCTACGAGCAGTACTTC. It translates to CASSPPGRASGAYEQYF.

This clone was detected once. The rearrangement links TRBV5-1 to TRBJ2-3; 8 nucleotides match TRBD2. V was pared by 5 bases and J by 7 bases, with 12 bases of the junction left unmatched. CDR3 size: 15 residues. Germline V lookup: CDR1 SGHRS, CDR2 YFSETQ. The CDR3 loop reads CASRLAGLDVNTQYF. The CDR3 region has the DNA TGCGCCAGCAGGTTAGCGGGGCTAGATGTGAATACGCAGTATTTT.

The chain combines TRBV30 with TRBJ2-3; TRBD2 matches 11 bases. This CDR3 comprises 18 residues. The V and J ends lost 4 bases and 1 base, in that order; junction bases with no gene match: 13. The V gene's germline CDR1 is GTSNPN and CDR2 SVGIG (reference sequence). DNA for the CDR3: TGTGCCTGGAAGGGGTGGCTAGCGGGGGGCCTTCGCACAGATACGCAGTATTTT. Residues: CAWKGWLAGGLRTDTQYF.

This clone has just one count. V is TRBV27 and J is TRBJ2-2; D call uncertain. The CDR3 has 14 residues. V was clipped by 3 bases and J by 2 bases, with 7 bases between them. The germline V gene encodes CDR1 MNHEY and CDR2 SMNVEV (reference sequence). In nucleotides, the CDR3 is TGTGCCAGCAGTTTTTCAACTAACACCGGGGAGCTGTTTTTT. Translated: CASSFSTNTGELFF.

The chain uses TRBV29-1 and TRBJ1-2; 8 bases agree with TRBD1. The ends lost 6 bases at V and 8 bases at J; junction bases unmatched: 14. The CDR3 length is 14 residues. The germline CDR1 and CDR2 sequences are SQVTM and ANQGSEA. The CDR3 loop reads CSVVVRGRLYGYTF. The CDR3, as DNA: TGCAGCGTCGTTGTCAGGGGGCGCTTATACGGCTACACCTTC.

V and J are TRBV5-4 and TRBJ2-7, with 9 bases matching TRBD1. The germline CDR1 and CDR2 sequences are SGHNT and YYREEE (reference sequence). Germline trimming cut 2 bases from V and 4 bases from J; bases unmatched to any gene: 4. CDR3 length equals 14 residues. CDR3 coding DNA: TGTGCCAGCAGCTTTGGAGACAGGGGGTACGAGCAGTACTTC. It specifies CASSFGDRGYEQYF.

The J gene is TRBJ1-5, the V gene TRBV5-5, with 9 positions matching TRBD1. The ends lost 3 bases at V and 0 bases at J; junction bases unmatched: 1. The length of the CDR3 is 15 residues. CDR1 SGHKS and CDR2 YYEKEE come from the germline V gene (reference sequence). The CDR3 loop reads CASSWTGDSNQPQHF. The CDR3, as DNA: TGTGCCAGCAGCTGGACAGGGGATAGCAATCAGCCCCAGCATTTT. The full variable domain, its missing parts supplied by reference TRBV5-5 and TRBJ1-5, is DAGVTQSPTHLIKTRGQQVTLRCSPISGHKSVSWYQQVLGQGPQFIFQYYEKEERGRGNFPDRFSARQFPNYSSELNVNALLLGDSALYLCASSWTGDSNQPQHFGDGTRLSIL.

The chain joins TRBV28 to TRBJ2-7, with 10 bases fitting TRBD1. CDR1 is MDHEN, CDR2 SYDVKM, per germline. This CDR3 is built from 14 residues. The trim removed 7 bases at V and 6 bases at J, leaving 9 bases unmatched. The CDR3 sequence is CASTPSRTGGEQYF. The CDR3 DNA follows: TGTGCCAGCACCCCATCCAGGACAGGGGGCGAGCAGTACTTC.

V and J are TRBV7-9 and TRBJ1-2, with 9 bases identical to TRBD1. Germline CDR1 and CDR2: SEHNR and FQNEAQ (reference sequence). Unmatched junction bases numbered 3, after V lost 0 bases and J lost 1 base. This CDR3 spans 16 amino acids. CDR3 sequence reads: CASSLAGGQGNYGYTF. As DNA, the CDR3 is TGTGCCAGCAGCTTAGCCGGGGGACAGGGTAACTATGGCTACACCTTC.

This chain joins TRBV30 and TRBJ1-3; 7 nucleotides line up with TRBD1. V was pared by 3 bases and J by 0 bases, with 8 bases of the junction left unmatched. This CDR3 spans 16 amino acids. Germline V gene sequence: CDR1 GTSNPN, CDR2 SVGIG (reference sequence). Written as DNA, the CDR3 is TGTGCCTGGAGCCAGGACAGGTCCGGCTCTGGAAACACCATATATTTT. Protein sequence: CAWSQDRSGSGNTIYF.

The V gene is TRBV28, the J gene TRBJ2-4; TRBD1 matches 12 bases. The V gene end was trimmed by 5 bases and the J gene end by 6 bases; junction bases not matched to a gene: 5. Germline V gene data show CDR1 as MDHEN and CDR2 as SYDVKM. CDR3 length: 15 amino acids. The DNA of the CDR3 is TGTGCCAGCAGTACGGGACAGGGGGCCTTAAACATTCAGTACTTC. Translated: CASSTGQGALNIQYF.

This chain connects TRBV30 to TRBJ1-3; 8 nucleotides line up with TRBD1. The length of the CDR3 is 16 residues. Germline CDR1 and CDR2: GTSNPN and SVGIG (reference sequence). Trimming removed 1 base from V and 4 bases from J; junction bases left unmatched: 9. Written as DNA, the CDR3 is TGTGCCTGGAGTGCCCTCCGACAGGGGCAAGGAAACACCATATATTTT. Translating it yields CAWSALRQGQGNTIYF.

This clone turned up a few times. The chain couples TRBV7-2 to TRBJ1-2, with D possibly being TRBD1 (5 bases). Per germline, CDR1 SGHTA and CDR2 FQGNSA. The V end was cut by 5 bases, the J end by 5 bases, with 15 bases between. The CDR3 has 14 residues. CDR3 residues: CASSLAGGAYGYTF. CDR3 nucleotides: TGTGCCAGCAGCCTCGCGGGAGGGGCGTATGGCTACACCTTC.

This clone appeared a single time. The CDR3 nucleotides read TGCGCCAGCAGCGCGATGGGAGGAGGGCAGCCCCAGCATTTT. This codes for CASSAMGGGQPQHF. The chain has TRBV5-1 and TRBJ1-5, with D unclear. The CDR3 extends over 14 amino acids. V was clipped by 4 bases and J by 7 bases, with 15 bases between them. Germline V gene sequence: CDR1 SGHRS, CDR2 YFSETQ.

This sequence joins TRBV11-3 and TRBJ2-1; 7 nucleotides line up with TRBD1. The trim removed 5 bases at V and 2 bases at J, leaving 12 bases unmatched. The germline V gene has CDR1 SGHNT and CDR2 YENEEA. This CDR3 has 17 amino acids. As DNA, the CDR3 is TGTGCCAGCAGCCTACACAGTACAGGGGCCCCCTACAATGAGCAGTTCTTC. It is translated as CASSLHSTGAPYNEQFF.

The rearrangement uses TRBV28 and TRBJ1-2, with 8 bases matching TRBD1. Germline V CDR1 and CDR2: MDHEN, SYDVKM. V shed 8 bases and J 8 bases; nucleotides not matched to a gene: 10. The CDR3 covers 13 residues. The CDR3 sequence is CASGTGSFGGYTF. The CDR3 DNA follows: TGTGCCAGCGGGACAGGTTCGTTCGGGGGCTACACCTTC.

This chain joins TRBV7-9 and TRBJ2-6; 11 bases match TRBD2. Germline CDR1 is SEHNR and CDR2 is FQNEAQ (reference sequence). V gave up 5 bases and J gave up 2 bases; unmatched junction bases: 5. CDR3 length: 17 amino acids. The CDR3 bases are TGTGCCAGCAGCACCACTAGCGGGGGAGCTGGGGCCAACGTCCTGACTTTC. Its translation is CASSTTSGGAGANVLTF.

This chain links TRBV2 with TRBJ2-5; TRBD2 matches at 7 bases. Germline V lookup: CDR1 SNHLY, CDR2 FYNNEI. CDR3 length equals 15 residues. J was trimmed by 3 bases and V by 8 bases; bases with no gene match: 12. The CDR3 sequence: CASSRVGTNKETQYF. CDR3 nucleotides: TGTGCCAGCTCGAGAGTCGGGACTAATAAAGAGACCCAGTACTTC.